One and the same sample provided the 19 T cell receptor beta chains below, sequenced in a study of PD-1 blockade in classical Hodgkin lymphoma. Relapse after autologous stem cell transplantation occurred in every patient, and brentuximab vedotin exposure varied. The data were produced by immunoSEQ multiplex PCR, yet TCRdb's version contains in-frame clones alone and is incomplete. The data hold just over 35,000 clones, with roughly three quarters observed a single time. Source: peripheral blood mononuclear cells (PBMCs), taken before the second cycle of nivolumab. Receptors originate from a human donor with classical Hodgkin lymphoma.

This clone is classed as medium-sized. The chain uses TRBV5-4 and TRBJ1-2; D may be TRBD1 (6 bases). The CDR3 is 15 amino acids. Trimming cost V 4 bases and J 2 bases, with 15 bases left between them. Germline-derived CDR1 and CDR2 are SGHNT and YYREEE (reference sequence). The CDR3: CASSTGQWENYGYTF. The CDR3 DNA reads TGTGCCAGCAGCACGGGACAATGGGAAAACTATGGCTACACCTTC.

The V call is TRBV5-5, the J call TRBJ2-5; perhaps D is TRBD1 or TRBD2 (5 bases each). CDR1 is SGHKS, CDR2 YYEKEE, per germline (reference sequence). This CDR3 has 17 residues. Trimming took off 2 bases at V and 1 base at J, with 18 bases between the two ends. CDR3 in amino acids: CASSLKLGTQVQETQYF. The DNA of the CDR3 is TGTGCCAGCAGCTTAAAACTGGGGACGCAAGTCCAAGAGACCCAGTACTTC.

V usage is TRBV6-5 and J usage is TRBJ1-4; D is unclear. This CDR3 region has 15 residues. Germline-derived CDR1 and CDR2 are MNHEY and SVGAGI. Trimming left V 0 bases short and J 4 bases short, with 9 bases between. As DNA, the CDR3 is TGTGCCAGCAGTTACTCGTCAGGACTTAATGAAAAACTGTTTTTT. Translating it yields CASSYSSGLNEKLFF.

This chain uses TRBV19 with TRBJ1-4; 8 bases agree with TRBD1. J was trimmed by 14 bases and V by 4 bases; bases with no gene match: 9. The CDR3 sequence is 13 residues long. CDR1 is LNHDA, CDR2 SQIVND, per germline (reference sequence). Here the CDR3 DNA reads TGTGCCAGTAGTACGGACAGGGCTACAATGCTGTTTTTT. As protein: CASSTDRATMLFF.

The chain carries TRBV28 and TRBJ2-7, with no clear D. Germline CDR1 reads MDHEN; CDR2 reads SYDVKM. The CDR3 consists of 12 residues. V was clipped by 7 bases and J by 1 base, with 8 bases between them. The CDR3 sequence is CASNSYSYEQYF. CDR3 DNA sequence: TGTGCCAGCAACAGTTATTCCTACGAGCAGTACTTC. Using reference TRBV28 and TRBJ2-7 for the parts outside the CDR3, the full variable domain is DVKVTQSSRYLVKRTGEKVFLECVQDMDHENMFWYRQDPGLGLRLIYFSYDVKMKEKGDIPEGYSVSREKKERFSLILESASTNQTSMYLCASNSYSYEQYFGPGTRLTVT.

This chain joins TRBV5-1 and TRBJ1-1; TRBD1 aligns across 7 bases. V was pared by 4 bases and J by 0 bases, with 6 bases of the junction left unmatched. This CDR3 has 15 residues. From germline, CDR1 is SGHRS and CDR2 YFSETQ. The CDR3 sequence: CASSASGQMNTEAFF. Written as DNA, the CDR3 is TGCGCCAGCAGCGCTTCGGGACAGATGAACACTGAAGCTTTCTTT. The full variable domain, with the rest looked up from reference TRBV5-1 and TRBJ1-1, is KAGVTQTPRYLIKTRGQQVTLSCSPISGHRSVSWYQQTPGQGLQFLFEYFSETQRNKGNFPGRFSGRQFSNSRSEMNVSTLELGDSALYLCASSASGQMNTEAFFGQGTRLTVV.

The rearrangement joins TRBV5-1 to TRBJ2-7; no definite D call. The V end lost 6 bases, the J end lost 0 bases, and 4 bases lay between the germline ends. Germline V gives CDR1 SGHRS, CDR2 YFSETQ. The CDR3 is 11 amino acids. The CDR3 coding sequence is TGCGCCAGCACAGACTCCTACGAGCAGTACTTC. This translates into CASTDSYEQYF.

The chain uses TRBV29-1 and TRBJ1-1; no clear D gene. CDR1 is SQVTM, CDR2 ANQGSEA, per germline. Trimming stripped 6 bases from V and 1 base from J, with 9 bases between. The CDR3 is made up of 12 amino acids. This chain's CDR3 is CSVETSNTEAFF. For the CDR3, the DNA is TGCAGCGTCGAAACTTCGAACACTGAAGCTTTCTTT.

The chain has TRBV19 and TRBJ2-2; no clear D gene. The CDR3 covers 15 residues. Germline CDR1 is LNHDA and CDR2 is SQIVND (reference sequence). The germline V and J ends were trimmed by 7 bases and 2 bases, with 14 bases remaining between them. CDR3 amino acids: CASIGLRYNTGELFF. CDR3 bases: TGTGCCAGTATAGGTCTAAGGTATAACACCGGGGAGCTGTTTTTT.

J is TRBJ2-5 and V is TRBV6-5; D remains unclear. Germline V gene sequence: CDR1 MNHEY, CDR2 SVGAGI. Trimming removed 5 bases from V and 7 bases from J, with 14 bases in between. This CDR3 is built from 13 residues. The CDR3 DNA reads TGTGCCAGCAGTCCCACAGCAACGGGGACCCAGTACTTC. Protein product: CASSPTATGTQYF.

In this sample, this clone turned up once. The CDR3 nucleotides are TGTGCCAGCACTTTTGGGGGTTTGGGTTCACCCCTCCACTTT. Translating it yields CASTFGGLGSPLHF. The V gene is TRBV7-9, the J gene TRBJ1-6; the D gene is possibly TRBD1 (5 bases). V shed 7 bases and J shed 9 bases, with 16 bases lying between them. Germline V gene sequence: CDR1 SEHNR, CDR2 FQNEAQ (reference sequence). The CDR3 consists of 14 residues.

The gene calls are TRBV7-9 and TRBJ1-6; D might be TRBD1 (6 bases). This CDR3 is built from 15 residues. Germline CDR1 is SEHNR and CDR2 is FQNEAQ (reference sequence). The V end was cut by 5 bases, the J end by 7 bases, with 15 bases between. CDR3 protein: CASSTGLSGNSPLHF. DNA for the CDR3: TGTGCCAGCAGCACAGGGCTAAGTGGGAATTCACCCCTCCACTTT.

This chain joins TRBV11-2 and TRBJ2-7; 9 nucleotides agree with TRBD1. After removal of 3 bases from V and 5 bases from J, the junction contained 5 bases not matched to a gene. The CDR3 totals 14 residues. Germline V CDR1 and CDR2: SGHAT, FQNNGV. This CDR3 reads CASSFHRGLDEQYF. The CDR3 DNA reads TGTGCCAGCAGCTTCCACAGGGGGCTGGACGAGCAGTACTTC.

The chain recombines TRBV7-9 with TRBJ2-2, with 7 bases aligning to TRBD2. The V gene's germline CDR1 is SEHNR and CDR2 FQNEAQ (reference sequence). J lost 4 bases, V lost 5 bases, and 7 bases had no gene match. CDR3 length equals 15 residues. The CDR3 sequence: CASSPLGGSTGELFF. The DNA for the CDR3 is TGTGCCAGCAGCCCCCTGGGAGGGAGCACCGGGGAGCTGTTTTTT.

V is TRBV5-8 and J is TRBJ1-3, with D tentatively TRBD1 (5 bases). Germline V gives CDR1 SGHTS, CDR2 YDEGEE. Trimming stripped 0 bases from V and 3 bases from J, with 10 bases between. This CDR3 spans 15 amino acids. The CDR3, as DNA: TGTGCCAGCAGCTTGGAGGGGCTTGGTGGAAACACCATATATTTT. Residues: CASSLEGLGGNTIYF. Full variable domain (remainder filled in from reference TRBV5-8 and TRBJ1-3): EAGVTQSPTHLIKTRGQQATLRCSPISGHTSVYWYQQALGLGLQFLLWYDEGEERNRGNFPPRFSGRQFPNYSSELNVNALELEDSALYLCASSLEGLGGNTIYFGEGSWLTVV.

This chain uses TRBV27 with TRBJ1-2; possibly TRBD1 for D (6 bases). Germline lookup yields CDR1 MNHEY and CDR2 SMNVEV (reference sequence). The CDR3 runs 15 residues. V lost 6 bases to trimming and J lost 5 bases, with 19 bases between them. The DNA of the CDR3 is TGTGCCAGCAGAACTAGTGCAGGGGTTAAATATGGCTACACCTTC. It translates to CASRTSAGVKYGYTF.

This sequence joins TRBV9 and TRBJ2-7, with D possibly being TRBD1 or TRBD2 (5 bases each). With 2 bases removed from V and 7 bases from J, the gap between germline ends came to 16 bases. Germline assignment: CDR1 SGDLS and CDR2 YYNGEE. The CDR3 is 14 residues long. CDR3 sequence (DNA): TGTGCCAGCAGCGTTCAGGGAGCATTGGGGGAGCAGTACTTC. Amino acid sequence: CASSVQGALGEQYF. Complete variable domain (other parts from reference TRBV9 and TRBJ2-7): DSGVTQTPKHLITATGQRVTLRCSPRSGDLSVYWYQQSLDQGLQFLIQYYNGEERAKGNILERFSAQQFPDLHSELNLSSLELGDSALYFCASSVQGALGEQYFGPGTRLTVT.

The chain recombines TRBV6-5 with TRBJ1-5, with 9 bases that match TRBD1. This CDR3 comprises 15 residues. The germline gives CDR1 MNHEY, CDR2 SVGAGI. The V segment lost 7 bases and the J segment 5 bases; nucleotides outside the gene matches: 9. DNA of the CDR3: TGTGCCAGCAAAGCAGGACAGGGGTCGTATCAGCCCCAGCATTTT. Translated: CASKAGQGSYQPQHF.

CDR3 nucleotide sequence: TGCGCCAGCAGCCAACTAGCGGGAGGGCCGAATGAGCAGTTCTTC. It yields the protein CASSQLAGGPNEQFF. The chain recombines TRBV5-1 with TRBJ2-1, with 13 bases aligning to TRBD2. This CDR3 is built from 15 residues. The germline gives CDR1 SGHRS, CDR2 YFSETQ. With V trimmed by 4 bases and J by 7 bases, 5 bases remained unmatched.